This T cell receptor (beta chain) appears in the sequencing data of a study of shared clonotypes between healthy human individuals. Some clones are missing from TCRdb's copy, which holds only in-frame ones; the method was immunoSEQ multiplex PCR. The data hold around 510,000 clones, with 90% to 97% observed a single time. This clone was seen only once. Germline V gene sequence: CDR1 SQVTM, CDR2 ANQGSEA. V dropped 4 bases and J dropped 0; count of bases not matched to a gene: 2. The CDR3 sequence is 15 residues long. This chain joins TRBV29-1 and TRBJ1-5; TRBD1 matches at 11 bases. Material: naive CD4+ T cells sorted from blood. Documented subset: CD45RA+ positively selected. The receptor's source is a woman aged 30 to 39 in good health. In DNA form, the CDR3 reads TGCAGCGTTGCGGGACAGGGGGATAGCAATCAGCCCCAGCATTTT. It yields the protein CSVAGQGDSNQPQHF.